Listed here are 5 T cell receptor beta chains from one sample, sequenced in a study of high-grade serous ovarian cancer treatment subgroups. Tumor samples were obtained before definitive surgery or chemotherapy. Measured with immunoSEQ multiplex PCR; TCRdb has only the in-frame clones, and not every one. The sample has about 5,000 clones; 60% to 85% are singletons. The sample was tumor tissue. The receptor set was obtained from a human donor with high-grade serous ovarian cancer.

This chain uses TRBV18 with TRBJ1-5, with TRBD1 matching over 8 bases. The CDR3 sequence is 15 residues long. V lost 3 bases, J lost 3 bases, and 4 bases stayed unmatched. Looked up from germline, CDR1 is KGHSH and CDR2 is LQKENI. The DNA for the CDR3 is TGTGCCAGCTCACCTGGACAGGGTAACAATCAGCCCCAGCATTTT. It encodes CASSPGQGNNQPQHF.

The chain recombines TRBV11-2 with TRBJ2-3; 7 bases align to TRBD2. This CDR3 region has 14 residues. Trimming removed 0 bases from V and 4 bases from J; junction bases left unmatched: 1. Per the germline V gene, CDR1 is SGHAT and CDR2 is FQNNGV. The CDR3 DNA reads as TGTGCCAGCAGCTTAGAGGCGGGGGCAGATACGCAGTATTTT. This codes for CASSLEAGADTQYF.

This CDR3 is CATSRVAGGKDEQFF. The DNA of the CDR3 is TGTGCCACCAGCAGAGTAGCGGGTGGGAAGGATGAGCAGTTCTTC. J is TRBJ2-1 and V is TRBV15, with 7 bases aligning to TRBD2. Trimming at V came to 1 base and at J to 8 bases, leaving 8 bases not matched to a gene. The length of the CDR3 is 15 residues. CDR1 is LNHNV, CDR2 YYDKDF, per germline (reference sequence).

The chain carries TRBV9 and TRBJ2-1, with 8 bases matching TRBD2. The junction had 5 bases not matched to a gene; V was cut back by 3 bases and J by 0 bases. The germline CDR1 and CDR2 sequences are SGDLS and YYNGEE. The CDR3 covers 16 residues. CDR3 in DNA: TGTGCCAGCAGCGGACATAGCGGGATCTCCTACAATGAGCAGTTCTTC. It specifies CASSGHSGISYNEQFF.

The genes are TRBV9 and TRBJ2-5, with 7 bases that match TRBD1. The CDR3 length is 16 residues. V lost 5 bases to trimming and J lost 5 bases; unmatched junction nucleotides: 15. Looked up from germline, CDR1 is SGDLS and CDR2 is YYNGEE. In DNA form, the CDR3 reads TGTGCCAGCAGTTCAAACAGGGGCCGGGGTTGGGAGACCCAGTACTTC. As protein: CASSSNRGRGWETQYF. Filled out from reference TRBV9 and TRBJ2-5, the complete variable domain reads DSGVTQTPKHLITATGQRVTLRCSPRSGDLSVYWYQQSLDQGLQFLIQYYNGEERAKGNILERFSAQQFPDLHSELNLSSLELGDSALYFCASSSNRGRGWETQYFGPGTRLLVL.